These T cell receptor beta chains were read from a single sample in a study of T cell responses to AZD1222 COVID-19 vaccine. Using immunoSEQ multiplex PCR, the repertoire was profiled, and TCRdb retains in-frame clones only, with some absent. The data show tens of thousands of clones, under 95% seen once. This specimen consisted of peripheral blood, obtained on day 0 of MenACWY control vaccination. These receptors were obtained from an adult in good health. Each CDR3 is given without its conserved first and last residue.

12	TRBV4-3	TRBJ1-5	ASSQVSSNQPQH
11	TRBV7-9	TRBJ1-1	ASSLQENTEAF
11	TRBV4-2	TRBJ2-3	ASSQDRPDTQY
13	TRBV19	TRBJ2-2	ASSGQGLNTGELF
14	TRBV28	TRBJ1-4	ASSLGGRHVGEKLF
14	TRBV4-2	TRBJ1-5	ASSQDVSQGYQPQH
13	TRBV7-8	TRBJ2-2	ASSLSGSGTGELF
12	TRBV5-1	TRBJ2-5	ASSSPSGGETQY
13	TRBV19	TRBJ1-4	ATRQGPATNEKLF
12	TRBV2	TRBJ2-7	ASSDWDRAYEQY
12	TRBV7-9	TRBJ2-5	ASSLVAPRETQY
16	TRBV4-3	TRBJ1-3	ASSQVRGQGHSGNTIY
11	TRBV28	TRBJ1-1	ASRFEEPFEAF
13	TRBV7-6	TRBJ1-5	ASSPTGGRNQPQH
10	TRBV9	TRBJ2-4	ASSVWRERGY
11	TRBV28	TRBJ2-7	ASSLQEPYEQY
15	TRBV10-3	TRBJ2-1	AISESSEESSYNEQF
12	TRBV15	TRBJ1-1	ATSRVGSNTEAF
12	TRBV10-3	TRBJ1-2	AISEDGGAYGYT
12	TRBV5-8	TRBJ1-2	ASNGGQGGYGYT
12	TRBV7-2	TRBJ2-7	ASSSGTASYEQY
10	TRBV20-1	TRBJ2-7	SASLASYEQY
11	TRBV19	TRBJ1-1	ASRGQLNTEAF